This T cell receptor (beta chain) stems from a study of response to subunit inactivated influenza vaccine. TCRdb re-called the RT-PCR reads through MiXCR, storing one row per CDR3 protein. The table lists about 240,000 distinct CDR3 sequences, about 12% of them singletons. V gave up 6 bases and J gave up 0 bases; unmatched junction bases: 5. This CDR3 has 15 amino acids. Per germline, CDR1 DFQATT and CDR2 SNEGSKA (reference sequence). The rearrangement links TRBV20-1 to TRBJ2-3; 11 nucleotides match TRBD2. The receptor's source is a middle-aged man who received an inactivated influenza vaccine. Sequences were derived from non-naive T cells sorted from PBMCs, sampled less than 15 days before vaccination. The CDR3 loop reads CSAAGLAESTDTQYF. CDR3 coding DNA: TGCAGTGCCGCGGGACTAGCGGAAAGCACAGATACGCAGTATTTT.